This T cell receptor (beta chain) was obtained from a study of cytomegalovirus exposure and HLA in healthy donors. The overall study: As released early, the data held around 80 million unique TCRs from HLA-typed donors. Study findings and constraints: Reports described diagnosis of cytomegalovirus status by the classifier as highly specific and sensitive. Using a false discovery rate of 0.05, a later analysis showed that approximately 17,000 TCR beta sequences were associated with HLA alleles. The authors later found most CMV-associated TCR beta chains appeared HLA-restricted.

In this sample, this clone turned up once. What it binds is not known. Primers for the PCR totalled 60 Vbeta and 13 Jbeta. TCRdb's table, derived via immunoSEQ multiplex PCR, lists solely in-frame clones and lacks some. The table lists approximately 72,000 clones, roughly four fifths of them singletons. CDR1 and CDR2 from the germline V gene are MDHEN and SYDVKM. Trimming cost V 2 bases and J 0 bases, with 5 bases left between them. The CDR3 spans 15 residues. Input material: PBMCs. J is TRBJ1-6 and V is TRBV28; D gene unclear. The receptor was derived from a man aged 18 to 35 in good health and CMV-seronegative. CDR3 amino acids: CASSLGSSYNSPLHF. CDR3 sequence (DNA): TGTGCCAGCAGTTTAGGTAGCTCCTATAATTCACCCCTCCACTTT.